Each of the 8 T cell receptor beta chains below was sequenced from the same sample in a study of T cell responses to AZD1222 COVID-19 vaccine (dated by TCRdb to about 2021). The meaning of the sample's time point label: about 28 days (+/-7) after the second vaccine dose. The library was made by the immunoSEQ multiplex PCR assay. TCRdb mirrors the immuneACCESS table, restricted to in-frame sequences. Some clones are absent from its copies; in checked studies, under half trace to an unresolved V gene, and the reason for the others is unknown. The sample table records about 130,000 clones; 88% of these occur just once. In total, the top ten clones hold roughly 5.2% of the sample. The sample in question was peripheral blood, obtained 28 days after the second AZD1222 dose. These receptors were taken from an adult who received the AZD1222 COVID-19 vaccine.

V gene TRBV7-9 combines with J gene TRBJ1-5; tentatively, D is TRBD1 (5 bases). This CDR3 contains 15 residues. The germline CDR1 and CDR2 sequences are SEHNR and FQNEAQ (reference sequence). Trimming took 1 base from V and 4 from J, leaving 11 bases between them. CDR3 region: CASSLGGGRNQPQHF. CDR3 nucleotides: TGTGCCAGCAGCTTAGGTGGGGGTAGAAATCAGCCCCAGCATTTT.

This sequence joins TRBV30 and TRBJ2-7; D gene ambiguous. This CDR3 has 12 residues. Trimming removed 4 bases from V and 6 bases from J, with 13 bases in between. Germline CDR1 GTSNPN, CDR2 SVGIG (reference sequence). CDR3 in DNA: TGTGCCTGGACTTCGGAGAGGAGCGAGCAGTACTTC. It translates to CAWTSERSEQYF.

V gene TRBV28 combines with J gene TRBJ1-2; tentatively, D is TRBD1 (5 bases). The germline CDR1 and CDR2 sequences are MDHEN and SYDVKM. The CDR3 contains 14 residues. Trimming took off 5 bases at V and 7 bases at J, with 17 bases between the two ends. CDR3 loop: CASSQPGRAGGYTF. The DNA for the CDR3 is TGTGCCAGCAGTCAACCAGGGCGGGCGGGTGGCTACACCTTC.

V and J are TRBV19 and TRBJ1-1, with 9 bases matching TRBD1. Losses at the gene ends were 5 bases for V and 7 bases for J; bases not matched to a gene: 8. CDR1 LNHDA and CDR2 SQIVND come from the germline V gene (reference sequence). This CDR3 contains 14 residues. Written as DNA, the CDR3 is TGTGCCAGTAGTTACAACAGGGGGCCCGGTGAAGCTTTCTTT. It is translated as CASSYNRGPGEAFF.

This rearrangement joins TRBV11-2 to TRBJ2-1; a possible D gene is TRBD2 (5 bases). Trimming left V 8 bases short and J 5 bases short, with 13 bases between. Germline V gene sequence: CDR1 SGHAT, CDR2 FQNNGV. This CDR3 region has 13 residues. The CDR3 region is CASGSGLNNEQFF. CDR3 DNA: TGTGCCAGCGGAAGCGGACTTAACAATGAGCAGTTCTTC.

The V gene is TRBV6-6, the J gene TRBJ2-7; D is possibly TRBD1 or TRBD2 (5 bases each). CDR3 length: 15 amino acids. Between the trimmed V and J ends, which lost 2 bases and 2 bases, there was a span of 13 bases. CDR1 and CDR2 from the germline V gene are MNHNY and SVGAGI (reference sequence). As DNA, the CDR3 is TGTGCCAGCAGTTACAGTAGGGACGCAACCTACGAGCAGTACTTC. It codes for CASSYSRDATYEQYF.

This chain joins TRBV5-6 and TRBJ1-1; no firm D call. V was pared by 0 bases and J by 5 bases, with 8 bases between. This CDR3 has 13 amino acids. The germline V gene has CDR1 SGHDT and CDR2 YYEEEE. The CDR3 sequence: CASSLDTYTEAFF. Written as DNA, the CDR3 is TGTGCCAGCAGCTTGGACACCTATACTGAAGCTTTCTTT. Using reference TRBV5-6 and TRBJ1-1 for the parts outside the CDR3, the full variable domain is DAGVTQSPTHLIKTRGQQVTLRCSPKSGHDTVSWYQQALGQGPQFIFQYYEEEERQRGNFPDRFSGHQFPNYSSELNVNALLLGDSALYLCASSLDTYTEAFFGQGTRLTVV.

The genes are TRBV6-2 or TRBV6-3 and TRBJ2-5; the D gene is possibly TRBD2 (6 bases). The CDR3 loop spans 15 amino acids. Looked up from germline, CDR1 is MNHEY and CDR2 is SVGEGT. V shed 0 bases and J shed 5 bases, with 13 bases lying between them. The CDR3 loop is CASSYSLGGTETQYF. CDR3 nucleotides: TGTGCCAGCAGTTACTCGCTGGGGGGTACGGAGACCCAGTACTTC.